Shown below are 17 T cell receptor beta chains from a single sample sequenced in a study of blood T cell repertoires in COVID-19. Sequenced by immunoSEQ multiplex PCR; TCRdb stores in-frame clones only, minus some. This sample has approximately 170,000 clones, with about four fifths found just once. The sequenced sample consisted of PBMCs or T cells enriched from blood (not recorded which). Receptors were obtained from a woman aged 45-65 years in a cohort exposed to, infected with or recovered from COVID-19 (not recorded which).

DNA for the CDR3: TGTGCCAGCAGCTCCACTAGCATTGGGGCCGGGGAGCTGTTTTTT. This codes for CASSSTSIGAGELFF. This sequence joins TRBV5-6 and TRBJ2-2; possibly TRBD2 for D (6 bases). The CDR3 totals 15 residues. V lost 3 bases and J lost 6, with 15 bases in between. Germline V CDR1 and CDR2: SGHDT, YYEEEE. The variable domain in full, with the rest retrieved from reference TRBV5-6 and TRBJ2-2, is DAGVTQSPTHLIKTRGQQVTLRCSPKSGHDTVSWYQQALGQGPQFIFQYYEEEERQRGNFPDRFSGHQFPNYSSELNVNALLLGDSALYLCASSSTSIGAGELFFGEGSRLTVL.

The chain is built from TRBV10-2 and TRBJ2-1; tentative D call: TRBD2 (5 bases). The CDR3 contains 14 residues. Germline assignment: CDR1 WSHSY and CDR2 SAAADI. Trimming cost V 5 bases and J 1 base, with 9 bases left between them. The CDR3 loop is CASSPGGSYNEQFF. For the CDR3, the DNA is TGCGCCAGCAGTCCTGGAGGATCCTACAATGAGCAGTTCTTC.

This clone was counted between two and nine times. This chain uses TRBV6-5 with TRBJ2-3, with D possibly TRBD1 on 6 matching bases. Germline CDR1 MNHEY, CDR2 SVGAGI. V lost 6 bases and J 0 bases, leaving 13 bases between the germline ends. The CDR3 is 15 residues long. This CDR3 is CASSGRGTSTDTQYF. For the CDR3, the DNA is TGTGCCAGCAGCGGCAGGGGCACTAGCACAGATACGCAGTATTTT.

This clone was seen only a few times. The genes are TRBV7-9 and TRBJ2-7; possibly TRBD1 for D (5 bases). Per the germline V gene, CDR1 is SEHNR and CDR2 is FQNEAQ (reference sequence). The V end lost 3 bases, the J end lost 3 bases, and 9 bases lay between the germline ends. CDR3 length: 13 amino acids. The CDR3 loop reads CASSFRQSYEQYF. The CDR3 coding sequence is TGTGCCAGCAGCTTTCGACAGAGCTACGAGCAGTACTTC.

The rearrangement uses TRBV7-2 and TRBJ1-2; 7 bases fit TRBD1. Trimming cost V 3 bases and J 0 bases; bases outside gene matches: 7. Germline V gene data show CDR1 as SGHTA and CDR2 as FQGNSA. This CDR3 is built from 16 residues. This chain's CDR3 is CASSFYRGSANYGYTF. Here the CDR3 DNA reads TGTGCCAGCAGCTTCTACAGGGGATCGGCTAACTATGGCTACACCTTC.

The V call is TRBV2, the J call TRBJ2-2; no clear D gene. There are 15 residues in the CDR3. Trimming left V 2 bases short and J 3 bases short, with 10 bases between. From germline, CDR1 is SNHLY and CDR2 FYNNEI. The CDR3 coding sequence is TGTGCCAGCAGTGAACTGACTCCAGACACCGGGGAGCTGTTTTTT. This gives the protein CASSELTPDTGELFF.

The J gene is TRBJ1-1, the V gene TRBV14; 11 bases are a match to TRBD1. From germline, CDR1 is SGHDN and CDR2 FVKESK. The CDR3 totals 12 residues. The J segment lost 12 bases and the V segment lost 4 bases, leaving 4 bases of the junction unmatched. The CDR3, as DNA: TGTGCCAGCAGCCTAGGGACAGGGGGGACTTTCTTT. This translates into CASSLGTGGTFF.

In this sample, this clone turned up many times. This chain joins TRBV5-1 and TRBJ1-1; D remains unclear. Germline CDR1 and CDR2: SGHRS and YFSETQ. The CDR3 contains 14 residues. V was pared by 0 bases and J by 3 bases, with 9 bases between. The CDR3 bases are TGCGCCAGCAGCTTGGCGGACGGGGACACTGAAGCTTTCTTT. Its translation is CASSLADGDTEAFF.

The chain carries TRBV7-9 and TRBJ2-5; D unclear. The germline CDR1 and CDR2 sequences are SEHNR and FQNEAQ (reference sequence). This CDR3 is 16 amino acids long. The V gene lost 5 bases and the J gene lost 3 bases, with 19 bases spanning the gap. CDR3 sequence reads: CASSPYAAMIEETQYF. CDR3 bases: TGTGCCAGCAGCCCCTACGCCGCGATGATTGAAGAGACCCAGTACTTC.

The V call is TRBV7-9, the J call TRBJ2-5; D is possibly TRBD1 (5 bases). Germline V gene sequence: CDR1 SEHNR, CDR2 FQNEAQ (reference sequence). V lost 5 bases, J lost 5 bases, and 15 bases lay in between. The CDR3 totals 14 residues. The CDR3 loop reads CASSEGRVRETQYF. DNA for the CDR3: TGTGCCAGCAGCGAAGGCAGGGTGCGCGAGACCCAGTACTTC. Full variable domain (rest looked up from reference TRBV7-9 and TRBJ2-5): DTGVSQNPRHKITKRGQNVTFRCDPISEHNRLYWYRQTLGQGPEFLTYFQNEAQLEKSRLLSDRFSAERPKGSFSTLEIQRTEQGDSAMYLCASSEGRVRETQYFGPGTRLLVL.

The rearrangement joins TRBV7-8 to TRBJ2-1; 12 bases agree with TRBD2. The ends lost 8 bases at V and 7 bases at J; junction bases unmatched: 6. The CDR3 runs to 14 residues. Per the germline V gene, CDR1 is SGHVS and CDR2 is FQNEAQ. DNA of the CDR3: TGTGCCAGCTCTCTAGCGGGGGGGCTGAATGAGCAGTTCTTC. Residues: CASSLAGGLNEQFF.

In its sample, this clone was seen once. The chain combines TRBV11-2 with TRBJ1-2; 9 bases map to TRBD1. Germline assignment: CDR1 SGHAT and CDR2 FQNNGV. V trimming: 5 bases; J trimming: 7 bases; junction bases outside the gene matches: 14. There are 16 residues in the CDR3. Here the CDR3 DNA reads TGTGCCAGCAGCCGGGACAGGGACATGGGAGGGCGTGGCTACACCTTC. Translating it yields CASSRDRDMGGRGYTF. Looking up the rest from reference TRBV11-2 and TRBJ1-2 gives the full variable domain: EAGVAQSPRYKIIEKRQSVAFWCNPISGHATLYWYQQILGQGPKLLIQFQNNGVVDDSQLPKDRFSAERLKGVDSTLKIQPAKLEDSAVYLCASSRDRDMGGRGYTFGSGTRLTVV.

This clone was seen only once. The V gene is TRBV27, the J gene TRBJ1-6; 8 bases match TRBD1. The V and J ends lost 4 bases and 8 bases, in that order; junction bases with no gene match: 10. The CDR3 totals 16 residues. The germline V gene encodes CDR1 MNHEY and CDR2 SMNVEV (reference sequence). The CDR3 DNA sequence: TGTGCCAGCAGTTCCCTCGACAGGGGTGTGTATTCACCCCTCCACTTT. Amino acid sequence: CASSSLDRGVYSPLHF.

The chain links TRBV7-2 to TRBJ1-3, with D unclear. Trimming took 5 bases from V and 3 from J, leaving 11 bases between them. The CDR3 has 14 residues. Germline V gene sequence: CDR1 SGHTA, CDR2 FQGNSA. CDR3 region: CASSQPTHGNTIYF. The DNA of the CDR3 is TGTGCCAGCAGCCAGCCGACACATGGAAACACCATATATTTT.

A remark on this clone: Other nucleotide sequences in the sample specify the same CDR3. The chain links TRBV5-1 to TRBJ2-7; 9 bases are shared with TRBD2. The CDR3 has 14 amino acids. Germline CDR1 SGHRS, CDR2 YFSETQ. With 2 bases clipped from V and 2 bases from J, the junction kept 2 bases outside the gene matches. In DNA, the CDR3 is TGCGCCAGCAGCTTAGCGGGAGGAACCTACGAGCAGTACTTC. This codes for CASSLAGGTYEQYF.

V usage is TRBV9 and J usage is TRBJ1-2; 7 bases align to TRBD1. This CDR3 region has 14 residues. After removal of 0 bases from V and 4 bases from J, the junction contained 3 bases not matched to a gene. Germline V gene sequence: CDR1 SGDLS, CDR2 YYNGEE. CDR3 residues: CASSVGDSVYGYTF. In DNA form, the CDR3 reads TGTGCCAGCAGCGTAGGGGACAGTGTCTATGGCTACACCTTC.

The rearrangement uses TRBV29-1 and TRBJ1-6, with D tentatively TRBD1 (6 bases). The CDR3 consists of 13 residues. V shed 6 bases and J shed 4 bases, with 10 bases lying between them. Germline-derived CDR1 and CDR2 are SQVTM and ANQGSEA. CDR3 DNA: TGCAGCGTAGGGGACACTTATAATTCACCCCTCCACTTT. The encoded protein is CSVGDTYNSPLHF.